The 11 T cell receptor beta chains presented below share a single source sample, sequenced in a study of blood T cells in healthy people across ages (dated by TCRdb to about 2015). The method behind the library was 5' RACE. The run used an Illumina HiSeq 2500. A second PCR of about 6 to 11 cycles was run with a J-beta primer mix and a sample-barcoded 5' primer. Using fastp trimming at Q25 and MiXCR clonotype assembly, TCRdb reanalyzed the public sequencing data and kept in-frame beta chains. Merged by CDR3 protein, the rows form single entries marked with the most common genes and DNA. For this sample there are hundreds of thousands of distinct CDR3 sequences; 32% appear just once. About 16% of the sample comes from the top ten. Sequenced input: blood. Receptors originate from a woman older than 75 in good health. Donor details come from another sample of the same person, matched by shared clones.

The table lists this clonotype with a few counts. This chain links TRBV4-1 with TRBJ1-1, with D hard to call. CDR3 length equals 15 residues. Trimming left V 4 bases short and J 1 base short, with 13 bases between. The germline gives CDR1 MGHRA, CDR2 YSYEKL. The CDR3 region is CASSRDGRWNTEAFF. DNA of the CDR3: TGCGCCAGCAGCCGAGATGGCCGTTGGAACACTGAAGCTTTCTTT.

The V call is TRBV7-2, the J call TRBJ2-3, with D perhaps matching TRBD2 (5 bases). Germline values: CDR1 SGHTA, CDR2 FQGNSA. Trimming stripped 6 bases from V and 6 bases from J, with 13 bases between. The CDR3 is made up of 13 amino acids. The CDR3 DNA reads TGTGCCAGCAGTTCGAACTCGGGGGATACGCAGTATTTT. Translation gives CASSSNSGDTQYF.

V usage is TRBV29-1 and J usage is TRBJ2-1; D gene uncertain. V shed 2 bases and J shed 0 bases, with 14 bases lying between them. The CDR3 totals 16 residues. CDR1 is SQVTM, CDR2 ANQGSEA, per germline. The CDR3 reads CSVEWLDSPSYNEQFF. CDR3 nucleotide sequence: TGCAGCGTTGAATGGTTAGACTCACCCTCCTACAATGAGCAGTTCTTC.

This clonotype was observed at least ten times. The V call is TRBV7-9, the J call TRBJ2-4; no clear D gene. Trimming took 0 bases from V and 3 from J, leaving 3 bases between them. Looked up from germline, CDR1 is SEHNR and CDR2 is FQNEAQ (reference sequence). The CDR3 is made up of 13 amino acids. The CDR3 DNA is TGTGCCAGCAGCTTAGCGGGCAAAAACATTCAGTACTTC. Amino acid sequence: CASSLAGKNIQYF.

This clonotype was found a few times. This may come from a read error, since a much larger clone is one base off. DNA for the CDR3: TGTGTTAGTGGGGCAAAGGACAGGGCCTTCTCCTACGAGCAGTACTTC. Protein product: CVSGAKDRAFSYEQYF. The V and J genes are TRBV12-5 and TRBJ2-7; 8 positions agree with TRBD1. The V gene's germline CDR1 is LGHNT and CDR2 FRNRAP. This CDR3 is 16 amino acids long.

The sample holds many counts of this clonotype. V is TRBV2 and J is TRBJ2-6; maybe TRBD2 (7 bases). The germline CDR1 and CDR2 sequences are SNHLY and FYNNEI. The CDR3 has 15 amino acids. Trimming shortened V by 8 bases and J by 4 bases, and 15 bases separated the two germline ends. The DNA for the CDR3 is TGTGCCAGCCATAGGGGGGGCTCCGGGGCCAACGTCCTGACTTTC. Translating gives CASHRGGSGANVLTF.

This clonotype was picked up a small number of times. A much more abundant neighbour one base away suggests this may be a read error. V and J are TRBV7-2 and TRBJ2-1; TRBD2 agrees at 14 bases. The J call may not be correct, given that the DNA end is closer to TRBJ2-7. The CDR3 covers 18 residues. In germline, CDR1 is SGHTA, CDR2 FQGNSA. CDR3 sequence (DNA): TGTGCCAGCAGCGGGACTAGCGGGGGCCACCCCTCCTACAATGAGCAGTACTTC. Translated: CASSGTSGGHPSYNEQYF.

The rearrangement links TRBV12-3 or TRBV12-4 to TRBJ2-5; TRBD1 matches at 7 bases. This CDR3 region has 13 residues. V was pared by 3 bases and J by 11 bases, with 9 bases of the junction left unmatched. The CDR3 region has the DNA TGTGCCAGCAGTTTGGACAGGACGTCGGGGCAGTACTTC. Residues: CASSLDRTSGQYF.

The chain links TRBV2 to TRBJ1-5, with D possibly TRBD1 on 6 matching bases. This CDR3 has 14 amino acids. From germline, CDR1 is SNHLY and CDR2 FYNNEI. V lost 6 bases to trimming and J lost 7 bases, with 16 bases between them. The CDR3 DNA follows: TGTGCCAGCAGCAGGGACATGGGTGGACAGCCCCAGCATTTT. It specifies CASSRDMGGQPQHF.

This clonotype was seen at least ten times. The chain uses TRBV6-1 and TRBJ2-3; no clear D gene. V lost 1 base, J lost 3 bases, and 11 bases lay in between. Germline loops: CDR1 MNHNS, CDR2 SASEGT. This CDR3 contains 15 residues. The CDR3 sequence is CASSEEWYKTDTQYF. The CDR3 bases are TGTGCCAGCAGTGAAGAGTGGTACAAAACAGATACGCAGTATTTT.

As concerns this clonotype: The germline gene is not matched at one end of the junction; a read error may be the cause. The V and J genes are TRBV11-2 and TRBJ2-3; D is perhaps TRBD2 (5 bases). Germline V gene lookup returns CDR1 SGHAT and CDR2 FQNNGV. CDR3 size: 15 residues. The CDR3 nucleotides are TGTGCCCGCAGCTTAGAGGCGGGCCGCACAGATACGCAGTATTTT. Translation gives CARSLEAGRTDTQYF. Full variable domain (outside the CDR3, taken from reference TRBV11-2 and TRBJ2-3): EAGVAQSPRYKIIEKRQSVAFWCNPISGHATLYWYQQILGQGPKLLIQFQNNGVVDDSQLPKDRFSAERLKGVDSTLKIQPAKLEDSAVYLCARSLEAGRTDTQYFGPGTRLTVL.